The 9 T cell receptor beta chains reported below all come from one sample, sequenced in a study of shared clonotypes between healthy human individuals. Profiling relied on immunoSEQ multiplex PCR, and the TCRdb table lists in-frame clones only, not all of them. Of approximately 1.5 million clones listed, approximately 98.5% are singletons. The specimen was naive CD4+ T cells sorted from blood. Specified subset: CD45RA+ positively selected. The receptors here all came from a man aged 25 to 45 in good health.

The rearrangement joins TRBV5-1 to TRBJ2-3; D uncertain. The germline V and J ends were trimmed by 1 base and 0 bases, with 6 bases remaining between them. CDR3 length: 14 amino acids. Per the germline V gene, CDR1 is SGHRS and CDR2 is YFSETQ. CDR3 amino acids: CASSLFGSTDTQYF. The DNA of the CDR3 is TGCGCCAGCAGCTTGTTCGGGAGCACAGATACGCAGTATTTT.

The gene calls are TRBV7-9 and TRBJ2-1; 9 nucleotides line up with TRBD1. The CDR3 length is 15 residues. Looked up from germline, CDR1 is SEHNR and CDR2 is FQNEAQ (reference sequence). V lost 5 bases, J lost 8 bases, and 10 bases stayed unmatched. CDR3 amino acids: CASSPNRGLVHEQFF. CDR3 in DNA: TGTGCCAGCAGCCCAAACAGGGGGCTTGTCCATGAGCAGTTCTTC.

The rearrangement links TRBV7-3 to TRBJ2-6; D is ambiguous. This CDR3 has 15 residues. In germline, CDR1 is SGHTA, CDR2 FQGTGA. V lost 0 bases, J lost 0 bases, and 3 bases lay in between. The CDR3 region has the DNA TGTGCCAGCAGCTTAACGCCCTCTGGGGCCAACGTCCTGACTTTC. This codes for CASSLTPSGANVLTF. The full variable domain, in which reference TRBV7-3 and TRBJ2-6 provide the parts outside the CDR3, is GAGVSQTPSNKVTEKGKYVELRCDPISGHTALYWYRQSLGQGPEFLIYFQGTGAADDSGLPNDRFFAVRPEGSVSTLKIQRTERGDSAVYLCASSLTPSGANVLTFGAGSRLTVL.

This chain uses TRBV6-5 with TRBJ2-4, with D maybe TRBD2 (5 bases). The CDR3 consists of 13 residues. Between the trimmed V and J ends, which lost 6 bases and 7 bases, there was a span of 13 bases. Per germline, CDR1 MNHEY and CDR2 SVGAGI. The CDR3 region is CASSLGRENIQYF. CDR3 DNA sequence: TGTGCCAGCAGCCTAGGTAGGGAGAACATTCAGTACTTC.

V usage is TRBV2 and J usage is TRBJ2-1, with TRBD2 identical over 10 bases. The CDR3 sequence is 19 residues long. The V gene end was trimmed by 8 bases and the J gene end by 0 bases; junction bases not matched to a gene: 16. Looked up from germline, CDR1 is SNHLY and CDR2 is FYNNEI. CDR3 region: CASLGSGRTLHSSYNEQFF. In nucleotides, the CDR3 is TGTGCCAGCTTGGGTAGCGGGAGGACCCTGCATAGCTCCTACAATGAGCAGTTCTTC.

On this clone: Distinct nucleotide sequences in the sample also encode this CDR3. V usage is TRBV5-4 and J usage is TRBJ2-5; TRBD1 aligns across 7 bases. V was clipped by 1 base and J by 4 bases; unmatched bases: 1. The CDR3 is 13 amino acids. Per germline, CDR1 SGHNT and CDR2 YYREEE (reference sequence). The CDR3 nucleotides are TGTGCCAGCAGCTTGTACAGGGGAGAGACCCAGTACTTC. It encodes CASSLYRGETQYF.

The J gene is TRBJ2-2, the V gene TRBV7-2; possible D gene TRBD2, 6 bases. Germline V CDR1 and CDR2: SGHTA, FQGNSA. The CDR3 has 15 residues. V lost 1 base to trimming and J lost 10 bases, with 16 bases between them. In DNA form, the CDR3 reads TGTGCCAGCAGCTTAGTGGAGGGAACATTTTCGGAGCTGTTTTTT. Translating gives CASSLVEGTFSELFF.

This clone was counted once. J is TRBJ2-7 and V is TRBV15; no firm D call. This CDR3 is 12 amino acids long. Germline CDR1 LNHNV, CDR2 YYDKDF (reference sequence). Trimming cost V 3 bases and J 3 bases, with 6 bases left between them. The CDR3 nucleotides read TGTGCCACCAGCAGGGAATTCTACGAGCAGTACTTC. Translating it yields CATSREFYEQYF.

In the case of this clone: Additional DNA sequences in this sample encode the identical CDR3. The chain combines TRBV27 with TRBJ2-2; D is uncertain. Between the trimmed V and J ends, which lost 2 bases and 1 base, there was a span of 8 bases. The CDR3 has 15 residues. The germline V gene encodes CDR1 MNHEY and CDR2 SMNVEV (reference sequence). The CDR3 loop is CASSLRQVNTGELFF. The CDR3 coding sequence is TGTGCCAGCAGTTTACGGCAGGTGAACACCGGGGAGCTGTTTTTT.